The 8 T cell receptor beta chains presented below share a single source sample, sequenced in a study of OX40 agonist ivuxolimab in advanced cancers. Only in-frame clones appear in the TCRdb table, and some are missing; sequencing was by immunoSEQ multiplex PCR. The table includes tens of thousands of clones, approximately 87% detected once. Sequences were derived from CD4+ or CD8+ T cells sorted from blood, sampled in a trial of the OX40 agonist ivuxolimab. These receptors were taken from an adult with an advanced solid tumor such as melanoma, head and neck, liver or kidney cancer.

The J gene is TRBJ1-2, the V gene TRBV27; D ambiguous. The CDR3 is 13 residues long. V was pared by 0 bases and J by 6 bases, with 8 bases between. Germline V gene sequence: CDR1 MNHEY, CDR2 SMNVEV (reference sequence). The CDR3 nucleotides read TGTGCCAGCAGTTTATCTACCCTCCATGGCTACACCTTC. It codes for CASSLSTLHGYTF.

This clone was observed a handful of times. This rearrangement joins TRBV11-2 to TRBJ1-2, with D tentatively TRBD1 (6 bases). V was clipped by 5 bases and J by 6 bases, with 10 bases between them. Germline V gene data show CDR1 as SGHAT and CDR2 as FQNNGV. The CDR3 is 12 residues long. The CDR3 protein is CASSHYRDGYTF. The CDR3 DNA reads as TGTGCCAGCAGCCACTACAGGGATGGCTACACCTTC.

The CDR3, as DNA: TGTGCCAGCAGCTTAGCGCAGGGTTCCGAGCAGTACTTC. The encoded protein is CASSLAQGSEQYF. The chain employs TRBV7-9 and TRBJ2-7; D is possibly TRBD1 (5 bases). The ends were cut back, 0 bases at V and 6 bases at J, with 9 bases in the middle. The CDR3 contains 13 residues. From germline, CDR1 is SEHNR and CDR2 FQNEAQ (reference sequence).

The chain is built from TRBV28 and TRBJ2-7; no clear D. CDR1 MDHEN and CDR2 SYDVKM come from the germline V gene. V was shortened by 5 bases and J by 2 bases, with 13 bases between the two germline ends. The CDR3 has 14 residues. Here the CDR3 DNA reads TGTGCCAGCAGTCCCTGGGGATCTACCTACGAGCAGTACTTC. Its translation is CASSPWGSTYEQYF.

This chain uses TRBV2 with TRBJ2-7; D remains unclear. Germline CDR1 is SNHLY and CDR2 is FYNNEI. Trimming took 3 bases from V and 2 from J, leaving 8 bases between them. The CDR3 has 13 amino acids. CDR3 sequence reads: CASSEVVAYEQYF. The CDR3 nucleotides read TGTGCCAGCAGTGAGGTGGTGGCCTACGAGCAGTACTTC.

The rearrangement uses TRBV4-1 and TRBJ2-3, with TRBD2 matching 7 bases. Losses at the gene ends were 1 base for V and 2 bases for J; bases not matched to a gene: 6. Germline assignment: CDR1 MGHRA and CDR2 YSYEKL. The CDR3 is made up of 16 amino acids. The CDR3 DNA sequence: TGCGCCAGCAGCCAAGGACCGGGACTAATCACAGATACGCAGTATTTT. Amino acid sequence: CASSQGPGLITDTQYF.

Comment on this clone: A junction end diverges from the germline sequence, so it may reflect a read error. The J gene is TRBJ1-1, the V gene TRBV28; possibly TRBD1 for D (6 bases). CDR1 is MDHEN and CDR2 is SYDVKM in the germline V gene. The CDR3 loop spans 13 amino acids. The CDR3 is CANSLRGYTEAFF. The DNA of the CDR3 is TGTGCCAACAGTTTAAGGGGGTACACTGAAGCTTTCTTT.

The chain recombines TRBV6-1 with TRBJ1-5, with D maybe TRBD1 (5 bases). Trimming removed 8 bases from V and 0 bases from J, with 11 bases in between. The CDR3 loop spans 14 amino acids. Looked up from germline, CDR1 is MNHNS and CDR2 is SASEGT. CDR3 loop: CASGRGYSNQPQHF. The CDR3 region has the DNA TGTGCCAGCGGTCGGGGGTATAGCAATCAGCCCCAGCATTTT.